The source of this T cell receptor beta chain is a study of blood T cell repertoires in COVID-19. At the level of the study: Samples taken during acute and convalescent COVID-19 were collected in the United States, Italy and Spain. T cells, B-cell-depleted T cells, or PBMCs supplied cDNA or gDNA.

Profiled with immunoSEQ multiplex PCR; TCRdb holds only in-frame clones, not every one. The sample records some 240,000 clones, approximately 88% being singletons. Germline-derived CDR1 and CDR2 are SNHLY and FYNNEI. This CDR3 region has 15 residues. V shed 1 base and J 6 bases; nucleotides not matched to a gene: 5. The J gene is TRBJ2-1, the V gene TRBV2; 8 nucleotides line up with TRBD2. Sequenced material: peripheral blood. This clonotype was obtained from a man aged 55 to 70 who had recovered from COVID-19. CDR3 DNA sequence: TGTGCCAGCAGTGAAGGGCTAGCGGGCGCCAATGAGCAGTTCTTC. Its protein is CASSEGLAGANEQFF.